The clone carrying this TCR beta chain was seen a few times. Its specificity is unknown. The data were obtained in a study of type 1 regulatory T cells. Study as a whole: An in vitro protocol generated T-allo10, a Tr1-enriched, alloantigen-specific CD4 T cell product. Study observations and caveats: Compared with non-Tr1 cells, Tr1 cells showed a narrower TCR repertoire.

A single record per CDR3 protein comes from TCRdb applying MiXCR to the reads. Of 55,000 to 65,000 distinct CDR3 sequences in the sample, less than 70% are singletons; the top ten hold less than 2%. Germline CDR1 is SGHTA and CDR2 is FQGNSA. CDR3 length equals 14 residues. Trimming stripped 1 base from V and 2 bases from J, with 6 bases between. The specimen sequenced was cultured non-Tr1 T cells, either the whole culture or a sorted T cell fraction (not recorded which). This TCR came from a human donor in good health. The chain carries TRBV7-2 and TRBJ2-1; no firm D call. The CDR3 protein is CASSLVPAYNEQFF. The DNA of the CDR3 is TGTGCCAGCAGCTTAGTGCCCGCCTACAATGAGCAGTTCTTC.